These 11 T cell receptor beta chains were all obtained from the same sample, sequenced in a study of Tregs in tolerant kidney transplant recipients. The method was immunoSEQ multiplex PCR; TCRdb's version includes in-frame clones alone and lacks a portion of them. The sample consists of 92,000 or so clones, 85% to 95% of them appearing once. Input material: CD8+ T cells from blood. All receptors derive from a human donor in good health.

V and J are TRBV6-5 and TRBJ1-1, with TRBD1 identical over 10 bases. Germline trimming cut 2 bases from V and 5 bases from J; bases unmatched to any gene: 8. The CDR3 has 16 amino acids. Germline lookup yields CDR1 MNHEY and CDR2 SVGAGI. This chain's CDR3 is CASSYQWTGGRTEAFF. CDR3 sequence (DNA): TGTGCCAGCAGTTACCAGTGGACAGGGGGGAGGACTGAAGCTTTCTTT.

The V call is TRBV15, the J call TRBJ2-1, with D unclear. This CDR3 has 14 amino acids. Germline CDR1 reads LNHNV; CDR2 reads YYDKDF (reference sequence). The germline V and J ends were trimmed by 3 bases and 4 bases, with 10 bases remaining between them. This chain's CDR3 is CATSSKAEYNEQFF. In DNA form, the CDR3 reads TGTGCCACCAGCAGCAAGGCCGAATACAATGAGCAGTTCTTC.

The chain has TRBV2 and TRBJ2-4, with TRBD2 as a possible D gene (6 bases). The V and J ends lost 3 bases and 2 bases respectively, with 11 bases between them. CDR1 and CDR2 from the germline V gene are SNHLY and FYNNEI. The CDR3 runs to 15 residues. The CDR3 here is CASSDRESPKNIQYF. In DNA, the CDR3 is TGTGCCAGCAGTGACCGGGAGAGTCCCAAAAACATTCAGTACTTC. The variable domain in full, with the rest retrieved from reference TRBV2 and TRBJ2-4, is EPEVTQTPSHQVTQMGQEVILRCVPISNHLYFYWYRQILGQKVEFLVSFYNNEISEKSEIFDDQFSVERPDGSNFTLKIRSTKLEDSAMYFCASSDRESPKNIQYFGAGTRLSVL.

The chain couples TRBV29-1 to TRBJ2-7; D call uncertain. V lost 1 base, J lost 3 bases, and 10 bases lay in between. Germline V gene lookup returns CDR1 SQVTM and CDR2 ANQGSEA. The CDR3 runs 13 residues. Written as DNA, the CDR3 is TGCAGCGTTGAAGGTACGCAGAACTACGAGCAGTACTTC. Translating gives CSVEGTQNYEQYF.

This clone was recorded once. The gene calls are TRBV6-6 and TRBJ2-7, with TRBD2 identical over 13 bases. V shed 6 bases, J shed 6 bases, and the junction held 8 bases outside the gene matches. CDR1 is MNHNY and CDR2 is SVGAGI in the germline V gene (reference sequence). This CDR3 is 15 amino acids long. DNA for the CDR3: TGTGCCAGCAGAGAGGGACTAGCGGGATCTGCCGAGCAGTACTTC. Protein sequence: CASREGLAGSAEQYF.

CDR3 region: CASSQTSGSYEQYF. CDR3 bases: TGTGCCAGCAGCCAGACTAGCGGGAGCTACGAGCAGTACTTC. This chain uses TRBV5-8 with TRBJ2-7; 12 positions match TRBD2. The CDR3 loop spans 14 amino acids. The V and J ends lost 4 bases and 3 bases, in that order; junction bases with no gene match: 2. Per the germline V gene, CDR1 is SGHTS and CDR2 is YDEGEE.

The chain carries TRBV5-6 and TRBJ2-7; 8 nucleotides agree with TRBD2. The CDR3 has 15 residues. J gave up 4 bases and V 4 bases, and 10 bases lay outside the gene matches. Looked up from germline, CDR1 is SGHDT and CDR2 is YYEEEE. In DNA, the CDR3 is TGTGCCAGCAGCCCGGCCTCTGGCGGGGGGTACGAGCAGTACTTC. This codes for CASSPASGGGYEQYF.

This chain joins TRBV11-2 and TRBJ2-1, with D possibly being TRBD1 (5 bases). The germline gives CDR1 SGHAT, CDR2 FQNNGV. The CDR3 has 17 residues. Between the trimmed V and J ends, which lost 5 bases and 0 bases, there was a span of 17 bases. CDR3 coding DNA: TGTGCCAGCAGCCCCCAGACAGCCTTTAGCTCCTACAATGAGCAGTTCTTC. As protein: CASSPQTAFSSYNEQFF.

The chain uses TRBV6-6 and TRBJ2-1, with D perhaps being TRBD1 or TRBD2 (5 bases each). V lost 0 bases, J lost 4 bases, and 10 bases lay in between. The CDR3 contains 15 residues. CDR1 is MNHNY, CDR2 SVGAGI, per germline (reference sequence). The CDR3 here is CASSYSGEGYNEQFF. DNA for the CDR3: TGTGCCAGCAGTTACTCGGGGGAAGGATACAATGAGCAGTTCTTC.

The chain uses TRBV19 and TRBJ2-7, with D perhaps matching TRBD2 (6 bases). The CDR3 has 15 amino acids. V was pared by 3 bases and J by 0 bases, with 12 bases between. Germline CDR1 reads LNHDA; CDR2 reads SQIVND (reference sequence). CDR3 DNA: TGTGCCAGTAGTATCTTGGAGGGGACCTCCTACGAGCAGTACTTC. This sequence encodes CASSILEGTSYEQYF.

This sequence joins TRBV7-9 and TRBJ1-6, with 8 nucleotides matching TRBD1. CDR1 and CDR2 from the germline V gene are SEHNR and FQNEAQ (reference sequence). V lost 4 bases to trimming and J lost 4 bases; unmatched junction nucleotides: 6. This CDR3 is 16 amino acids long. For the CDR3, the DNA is TGTGCCAGCAGCTCGGACAGGGAAATTTATAATTCACCCCTCCACTTT. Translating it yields CASSSDREIYNSPLHF.